This TCR beta chain was observed in a study of CD8 T cells in ankylosing spondylitis. General study points: A TCR beta motif of under ten highly homologous variants appeared characteristic of ankylosing spondylitis blood. Reports say disease-linked clones showed up significantly more in matched ankylosing spondylitis synovial fluid.

With 0 bases removed from V and 2 bases from J, the gap between germline ends came to 13 bases. Germline V gene lookup returns CDR1 SGHRS and CDR2 YFSETQ. This CDR3 is built from 16 residues. TCRdb re-called the 5' RACE reads through MiXCR, storing one row per CDR3 protein. The table includes about 500,000 distinct CDR3 sequences, about 13% detected once. This clonotype has only a few counts. Its antigen is unknown. The chain is built from TRBV5-1 and TRBJ2-3; perhaps TRBD2 as D (5 bases). This clonotype originated in a male donor with ankylosing spondylitis. Input material: blood, either unsorted or a sorted T cell fraction (not recorded which). CDR3 nucleotide sequence: TGCGCCAGCAGCTTGGAAGGGCGGGCGCCCACAGATACGCAGTATTTT. Translated, it gives CASSLEGRAPTDTQYF.